What follows are 30 T cell receptor beta chains derived from one specimen sequenced in a study of identical twins. TCRdb re-analysed the 5' RACE reads in MiXCR, keeping a single row per CDR3 protein. The table records around 650,000 distinct CDR3 sequences, roughly 7.1% of them present only once. The same specimen was also included in a second study, on yellow fever vaccine responses in identical twins.

The material sequenced was PBMCs. These receptors all stem from a woman in her late teens or twenties in good health.

The rearrangement uses TRBV28 and TRBJ1-5, with D hard to call. Per germline, CDR1 MDHEN and CDR2 SYDVKM. With 1 base removed from V and 3 bases from J, the gap between germline ends came to 7 bases. The CDR3 consists of 14 residues. CDR3 DNA: TGTGCCAGCAGTTTATTCGGGGACAATCAGCCCCAGCATTTT. Translation gives CASSLFGDNQPQHF. The variable domain in full, with the rest retrieved from reference TRBV28 and TRBJ1-5, is DVKVTQSSRYLVKRTGEKVFLECVQDMDHENMFWYRQDPGLGLRLIYFSYDVKMKEKGDIPEGYSVSREKKERFSLILESASTNQTSMYLCASSLFGDNQPQHFGDGTRLSIL.

In its sample, this clonotype was seen a few times. V usage is TRBV6-2 or TRBV6-3 and J usage is TRBJ2-1, with TRBD2 matching 10 bases. Trimming took 4 bases from V and 3 from J; bases not matched to a gene: 3. This CDR3 spans 15 amino acids. Germline V gene lookup returns CDR1 MNHEY and CDR2 SVGEGT. CDR3 loop: CASSSSGGNYNEQFF. The CDR3 DNA is TGTGCCAGCAGTTCTAGCGGGGGAAACTACAATGAGCAGTTCTTC.

The gene calls are TRBV29-1 and TRBJ2-7, with a tentative D call TRBD2 (5 bases). There are 14 residues in the CDR3. V was cut by 1 base and J by 2 bases, with 12 bases left in between. Germline CDR1 and CDR2: SQVTM and ANQGSEA. CDR3 nucleotides: TGCAGCGTTGAAGCGGGGAGACTTCCCTACGAGCAGTACTTC. Protein: CSVEAGRLPYEQYF.

This clonotype has just a few counts. V usage is TRBV3-1 and J usage is TRBJ2-3, with no clear D. The CDR3 runs to 15 residues. The germline CDR1 and CDR2 sequences are LGHDT and YNNKEL (reference sequence). The germline V and J ends were trimmed by 2 bases and 1 base, with 10 bases remaining between them. The CDR3 sequence: CASSQRLDGTDTQYF. The CDR3 DNA is TGTGCCAGCAGCCAAAGGCTAGATGGCACAGATACGCAGTATTTT.

The chain is built from TRBV29-1 and TRBJ2-7, with TRBD1 matching over 7 bases. The CDR3 has 11 amino acids. Trimming removed 5 bases from V and 5 bases from J; junction bases left unmatched: 3. Germline V gene sequence: CDR1 SQVTM, CDR2 ANQGSEA. The CDR3 DNA follows: TGCAGCGTTAGGACAGGCAACGAGCAGTACGTC. This encodes CSVRTGNEQYV.

This clonotype was detected a few times. This chain uses TRBV29-1 with TRBJ2-1; 10 positions agree with TRBD1. V was pared by 2 bases and J by 8 bases, with 9 bases of the junction left unmatched. Germline V gene lookup returns CDR1 SQVTM and CDR2 ANQGSEA. The CDR3 consists of 15 residues. The CDR3 protein is CSVEWGGTGEHEQFF. CDR3 DNA sequence: TGCAGCGTTGAATGGGGTGGGACAGGGGAGCATGAGCAGTTCTTC.

This clonotype was counted at least ten times. The V call is TRBV29-1, the J call TRBJ1-5; possible D gene TRBD1, 5 bases. Germline V gene lookup returns CDR1 SQVTM and CDR2 ANQGSEA. V was cut by 6 bases and J by 7 bases, with 16 bases left in between. This CDR3 region has 13 residues. CDR3 region: CSVTRGAGQPQHF. For the CDR3, the DNA is TGCAGCGTAACACGTGGGGCGGGACAGCCCCAGCATTTT.

This chain joins TRBV7-2 and TRBJ2-1, with 13 bases that match TRBD2. The V gene's germline CDR1 is SGHTA and CDR2 FQGNSA. J lost 6 bases, V lost 4 bases, and 9 bases had no gene match. The CDR3 extends over 17 amino acids. As DNA, the CDR3 is TGTGCCAGCAGCTATACCTTACTAGCGGGAGGGGGCAATGAGCAGTTCTTC. Encoded protein: CASSYTLLAGGGNEQFF.

This clonotype was detected ten times or more. The chain recombines TRBV2 with TRBJ2-7; 7 nucleotides align to TRBD1. Germline V gene lookup returns CDR1 SNHLY and CDR2 FYNNEI. The J segment lost 2 bases and the V segment lost 7 bases, leaving 8 bases of the junction unmatched. This CDR3 has 14 residues. CDR3 sequence reads: CASTQGVPPYEQYF. Written as DNA, the CDR3 is TGTGCCAGCACCCAGGGGGTACCACCCTACGAGCAGTACTTC.

This clonotype was observed at least ten times. The chain employs TRBV20-1 and TRBJ1-1, with a possible D match to TRBD1 (5 bases). This CDR3 has 16 amino acids. Germline V gene lookup returns CDR1 DFQATT and CDR2 SNEGSKA (reference sequence). Deletions cut 0 bases from V and 0 bases from J, with 14 bases between. CDR3: CSARDTRGNMNTEAFF. The CDR3 bases are TGCAGTGCTAGAGATACAAGGGGAAACATGAACACTGAAGCTTTCTTT.

A few counts support this clonotype. V is TRBV5-1 and J is TRBJ2-5; no firm D call. CDR1 and CDR2 from the germline V gene are SGHRS and YFSETQ. V was pared by 2 bases and J by 1 base, with 12 bases between. This CDR3 is 15 amino acids long. This CDR3 reads CASSFSDGVQETQYF. In nucleotides, the CDR3 is TGCGCCAGCAGCTTCTCTGACGGAGTCCAAGAGACCCAGTACTTC.

The sample holds a few counts of this clonotype. CDR3 region: CASSTFRTSGETQYF. The CDR3 nucleotides are TGTGCCAGCAGCACATTTAGGACTAGCGGAGAGACCCAGTACTTC. The chain employs TRBV5-4 and TRBJ2-5; 10 nucleotides match TRBD2. This CDR3 is built from 15 residues. Per the germline V gene, CDR1 is SGHNT and CDR2 is YYREEE (reference sequence). The ends lost 4 bases at V and 4 bases at J; junction bases unmatched: 7.

There are a few counts of this clonotype. The V call is TRBV10-3, the J call TRBJ2-5, with 10 bases matching TRBD2. Germline V gene lookup returns CDR1 ENHRY and CDR2 SYGVKD. The CDR3 extends over 15 amino acids. V dropped 3 bases and J dropped 5; count of bases not matched to a gene: 6. The CDR3 loop is CAISDERGGSETQYF. For the CDR3, the DNA is TGTGCCATCAGTGATGAGCGGGGGGGGTCGGAGACCCAGTACTTC.

This clonotype was detected only a few times. The chain recombines TRBV20-1 with TRBJ2-1; 9 bases map to TRBD2. The V gene's germline CDR1 is DFQATT and CDR2 SNEGSKA (reference sequence). After removal of 3 bases from V and 8 bases from J, the junction contained 8 bases not matched to a gene. The CDR3 length is 14 residues. The CDR3 sequence: CSARGGRATDEQFF. In DNA form, the CDR3 reads TGCAGTGCTAGGGGCGGGAGGGCCACGGATGAGCAGTTCTTC.

This clonotype has a handful of counts. The chain couples TRBV6-1 to TRBJ2-2; TRBD1 matches at 9 bases. Unmatched junction bases numbered 13, after V lost 7 bases and J lost 7 bases. This CDR3 has 16 amino acids. In germline, CDR1 is MNHNS, CDR2 SASEGT. The CDR3 here is CASTRRRTGESGELFF. The CDR3 DNA reads TGTGCCAGCACTCGTAGGCGGACAGGGGAGAGCGGGGAGCTGTTTTTT.

In this sample, this clonotype turned up many times. V and J are TRBV6-1 and TRBJ2-7; D may be TRBD1 (7 bases). CDR3 length: 15 amino acids. Deletions cut 6 bases from V and 4 bases from J, with 19 bases between. The V gene's germline CDR1 is MNHNS and CDR2 SASEGT. As DNA, the CDR3 is TGTGCCAGCAGCCAAGGAGGGGGCACGTTATACGAGCAGTACTTC. Its protein product is CASSQGGGTLYEQYF.

The genes are TRBV12-3 or TRBV12-4 and TRBJ2-4; a possible D gene is TRBD2 (7 bases). The CDR3 consists of 15 residues. Trimming took off 5 bases at V and 3 bases at J, with 14 bases between the two ends. The CDR3 DNA reads as TGTGCCAGCAGTGGGGGGGCTCTGGGCAAAAACATTCAGTACTTC. This translates into CASSGGALGKNIQYF.

This clonotype was observed at least ten times. The chain couples TRBV5-1 to TRBJ2-2, with 7 bases matching TRBD1. The CDR3 has 14 amino acids. V shed 6 bases, J shed 4 bases, and the junction held 6 bases outside the gene matches. Germline V gene data show CDR1 as SGHRS and CDR2 as YFSETQ. The CDR3 DNA reads TGCGCCAGCACCCAGACAGGGATCACCGGGGAGCTGTTTTTT. It translates to CASTQTGITGELFF.

The chain combines TRBV3-1 with TRBJ1-2; no clear D. The length of the CDR3 is 12 residues. Germline CDR1 reads LGHDT; CDR2 reads YNNKEL (reference sequence). The V gene lost 3 bases and the J gene lost 8 bases, with 10 bases spanning the gap. CDR3 in amino acids: CASSQGIGGYTF. CDR3 sequence (DNA): TGTGCCAGCAGCCAGGGAATTGGGGGCTACACCTTC.

This clonotype has a handful of counts. The chain has TRBV20-1 and TRBJ1-1; no clear D. V lost 2 bases to trimming and J lost 4 bases, with 2 bases between them. Germline V gives CDR1 DFQATT, CDR2 SNEGSKA (reference sequence). This CDR3 region has 10 residues. This chain's CDR3 is CSARSTEAFF. Here the CDR3 DNA reads TGCAGTGCTAGAAGCACTGAAGCTTTCTTT.

The J gene is TRBJ2-1, the V gene TRBV18, with 15 bases matching TRBD2. In germline, CDR1 is KGHSH, CDR2 LQKENI. V dropped 3 bases and J dropped 0; count of bases not matched to a gene: 9. This CDR3 is 20 amino acids long. This CDR3 is CASSPVVGLAGGTSYNEQFF. The CDR3 DNA is TGTGCCAGCTCACCGGTAGTTGGACTAGCGGGAGGGACCTCCTACAATGAGCAGTTCTTC.

The chain employs TRBV12-3 or TRBV12-4 and TRBJ2-3, with 10 bases that match TRBD2. Trimming took 10 bases from V and 8 from J; bases not matched to a gene: 12. The CDR3 runs to 14 residues. The CDR3 region is CATVTSGGVGTQYF. In nucleotides, the CDR3 is TGTGCCACCGTCACAAGCGGGGGGGTTGGTACGCAGTATTTT.

This clonotype was seen more than once but under ten times. The rearrangement links TRBV7-8 to TRBJ2-5, with D possibly TRBD2 on 6 matching bases. V was clipped by 4 bases and J by 2 bases, with 11 bases between them. Germline lookup yields CDR1 SGHVS and CDR2 FQNEAQ. The CDR3 loop spans 14 amino acids. The CDR3: CASSSPGGQETQYF. CDR3 DNA: TGTGCCAGCAGCTCCCCCGGGGGTCAAGAGACCCAGTACTTC. Supplemented by reference TRBV7-8 and TRBJ2-5, the full variable domain reads GAGVSQSPRYKVAKRGQDVALRCDPISGHVSLFWYQQALGQGPEFLTYFQNEAQLDKSGLPSDRFFAERPEGSVSTLKIQRTQQEDSAVYLCASSSPGGQETQYFGPGTRLLVL.

This clonotype was seen many times. The genes are TRBV24-1 and TRBJ2-7; 10 nucleotides align to TRBD2. Germline-derived CDR1 and CDR2 are KGHDR and SFDVKD. The CDR3 covers 15 residues. After removal of 9 bases from V and 5 bases from J, the junction contained 12 bases not matched to a gene. DNA for the CDR3: TGTGCCACCGCCCCTCACTCTAGCGGGAGCAACGAGCAGTACTTC. Residues: CATAPHSSGSNEQYF.

This clonotype was found many times. The rearrangement joins TRBV4-1 to TRBJ2-4; TRBD1 is a possible D gene (5 bases). CDR3 length: 14 residues. Germline assignment: CDR1 MGHRA and CDR2 YSYEKL. Trimming took 2 bases from V and 4 from J, leaving 9 bases between them. CDR3 protein: CASSQPTEKNIQYF. For the CDR3, the DNA is TGCGCCAGCAGCCAACCGACAGAAAAAAACATTCAGTACTTC.

This clonotype was observed at least ten times. The genes are TRBV24-1 and TRBJ2-1, with TRBD2 as a possible D gene (6 bases). Trimming stripped 10 bases from V and 4 bases from J, with 13 bases between. The CDR3 is 13 residues long. Per germline, CDR1 KGHDR and CDR2 SFDVKD. CDR3 sequence: CATGGDLYNEQFF. The CDR3 nucleotides are TGTGCCACAGGAGGGGACCTTTACAATGAGCAGTTCTTC.

J is TRBJ2-1 and V is TRBV24-1, with D tentatively TRBD1 or TRBD2 (6 bases each). Germline-derived CDR1 and CDR2 are KGHDR and SFDVKD. V lost 3 bases and J lost 11, with 13 bases in between. The CDR3 covers 13 residues. In DNA form, the CDR3 reads TGTGCCACCAGTGATACGACAGGAGGGAAGCAGTTCTTC. It specifies CATSDTTGGKQFF.

This chain links TRBV14 with TRBJ2-6; the match to TRBD1 covers 10 bases. CDR3 length: 20 amino acids. Germline V gene sequence: CDR1 SGHDN, CDR2 FVKESK. The V gene end was trimmed by 3 bases and the J gene end by 0 bases; junction bases not matched to a gene: 11. CDR3 nucleotide sequence: TGTGCCAGCAGCCAGGAGCCGTGGGGACAGGGGAACTCTGGGGCCAACGTCCTGACTTTC. Translation gives CASSQEPWGQGNSGANVLTF.

This sequence joins TRBV24-1 and TRBJ2-1; 9 bases align to TRBD2. J lost 8 bases, V lost 8 bases, and 12 bases had no gene match. Germline V gene lookup returns CDR1 KGHDR and CDR2 SFDVKD. This CDR3 has 15 residues. CDR3 region: CATTGGGGSGDEQFF. Written as DNA, the CDR3 is TGTGCCACCACCGGCGGGGGGGGAAGTGGGGATGAGCAGTTCTTC.

This clonotype was counted at least ten times. This chain uses TRBV20-1 with TRBJ1-2, with D possibly being TRBD1 (6 bases). The length of the CDR3 is 16 residues. The V gene lost 6 bases and the J gene lost 2 bases, with 22 bases spanning the gap. CDR1 and CDR2 from the germline V gene are DFQATT and SNEGSKA (reference sequence). The CDR3 region is CSATQGWGASNYGYTF. The DNA for the CDR3 is TGCAGTGCAACACAGGGATGGGGGGCGTCAAACTATGGCTACACCTTC.